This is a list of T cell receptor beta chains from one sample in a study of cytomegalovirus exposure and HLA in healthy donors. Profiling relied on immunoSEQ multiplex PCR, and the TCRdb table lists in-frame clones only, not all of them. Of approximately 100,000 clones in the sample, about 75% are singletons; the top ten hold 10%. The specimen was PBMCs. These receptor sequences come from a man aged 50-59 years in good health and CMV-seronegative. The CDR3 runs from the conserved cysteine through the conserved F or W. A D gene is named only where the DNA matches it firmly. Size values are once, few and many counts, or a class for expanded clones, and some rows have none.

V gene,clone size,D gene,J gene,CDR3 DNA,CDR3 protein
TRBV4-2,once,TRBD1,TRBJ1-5,TGTGCCAGCAGCCCCGTAGGACAGGAGGGCAATCAGCCCCAGCATTTT,CASSPVGQEGNQPQHF
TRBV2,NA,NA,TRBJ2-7,TGTGCCAGCAGTGAGGTCTACGAGCAGTACTTC,CASSEVYEQYF
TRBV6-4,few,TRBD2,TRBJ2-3,TGTGCCAGCAGTGATCTAGCGGGAGGGGACACAGATACGCAGTATTTT,CASSDLAGGDTDTQYF
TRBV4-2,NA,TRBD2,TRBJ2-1,TGTGCCAGCAGCCAAGAGGGACTAGCGGGGAGGGGTGAGCAGTTCTTC,CASSQEGLAGRGEQFF
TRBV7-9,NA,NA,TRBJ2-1,TGTGCCAGCAGCCCCGACAGGAGCTCCTACAATGAGCAGTTCTTC,CASSPDRSSYNEQFF
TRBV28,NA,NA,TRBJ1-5,TGTGCCAGCAGTTTCCCCCCAGCGAATCAGCCCCAGCATTTT,CASSFPPANQPQHF
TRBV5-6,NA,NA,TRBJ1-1,TGTGCCAGCACACATCCCCAGGGGAACACTGAAGCTTTCTTT,CASTHPQGNTEAFF
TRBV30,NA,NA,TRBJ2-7,TGTGCCTGGAGAACTAAGCGTCTAGCTCTCTACGAGCAGTACTTC,CAWRTKRLALYEQYF
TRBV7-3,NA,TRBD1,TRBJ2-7,TGTGCCAGCAGCTCGACAGGGTTGGGCGAGCAGTACTTC,CASSSTGLGEQYF
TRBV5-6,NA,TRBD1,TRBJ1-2,TGTGCCAGCAGCCCAGGGACAGGGGGATCAAGAGGCTACACCTTC,CASSPGTGGSRGYTF
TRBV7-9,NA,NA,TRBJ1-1,TGTGCCAGCAGCTTAGCGCTCGTCAGGGAGACGGGGGGCACTGAAGCTTTCTTT,CASSLALVRETGGTEAFF
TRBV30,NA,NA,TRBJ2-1,TGTGCCTGGTCCGGGATTAGATATTACAATGAGCAGTTCTTC,CAWSGIRYYNEQFF
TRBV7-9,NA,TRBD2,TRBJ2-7,TGTGCCAGCAGCTCCGCACGTGGGGTCCCTAGCGGATATTCCTACGAGCAGTACTTC,CASSSARGVPSGYSYEQYF
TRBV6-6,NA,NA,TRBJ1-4,TGTGCCAGCAGTTATGAGGGACAAAGCGAAAAACTGTTTTTT,CASSYEGQSEKLFF
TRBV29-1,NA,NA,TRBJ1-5,TGCAGCGTTACAACTGGGGGAGGGGATCAGCCCCAGCATTTT,CSVTTGGGDQPQHF
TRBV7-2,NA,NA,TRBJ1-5,TGTGCCAGCAGTCGAAAAGGGGTAAATCAGCCCCAGCATTTT,CASSRKGVNQPQHF
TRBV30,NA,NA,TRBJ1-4,TGTGCCTGGAGACGGAGTATGGCAACTAATGAAAAACTGTTTTTT,CAWRRSMATNEKLFF
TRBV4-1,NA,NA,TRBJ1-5,TGCGCCAGCAGCCAAGATGCGGGATATAGCAATCAGCCCCAGCATTTT,CASSQDAGYSNQPQHF
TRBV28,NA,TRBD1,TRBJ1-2,TGTGCCAGCGGACAGGGGGCTTATGGCTACACCTTC,CASGQGAYGYTF
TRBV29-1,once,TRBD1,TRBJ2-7,TGCAGCGTTGTCGGACAGGGGCCCTACGAGCAGTACTTC,CSVVGQGPYEQYF
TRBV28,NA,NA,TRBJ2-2,TGTGCCAGCAGTTTACGGACCGGGGAGCTGTTTTTT,CASSLRTGELFF
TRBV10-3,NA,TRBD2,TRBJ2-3,TGTGCCATCAGCTCCGGGACTACCACAGATACGCAGTATTTT,CAISSGTTTDTQYF
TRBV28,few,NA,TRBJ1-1,TGTGCCAGCAGTTTGATCACAGCAATGAACACTGAAGCTTTCTTT,CASSLITAMNTEAFF
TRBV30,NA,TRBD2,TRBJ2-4,TGTGCCTGGAGGCGACTTGGGCTAGCGGTCAATGACCTAGCCAAAAACATTCAGTACTTC,CAWRRLGLAVNDLAKNIQYF
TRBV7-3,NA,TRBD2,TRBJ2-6,TGTGCCAGCAGCCAAGCGGGGATCTCTGGGGCCAACGTCCTGACTTTC,CASSQAGISGANVLTF
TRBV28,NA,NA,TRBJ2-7,TGTGCCAGCAGTTGGTCGGGGGACGAGCAGTACTTC,CASSWSGDEQYF
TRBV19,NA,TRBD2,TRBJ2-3,TGTGCCACCTCCCTAGCGGATGACACAGATACGCAGTATTTT,CATSLADDTDTQYF
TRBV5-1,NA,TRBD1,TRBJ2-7,TGCGCCAGCAGCTTGGGACAGGGGGCGAAGTCTTCCGAGCAGTACTTC,CASSLGQGAKSSEQYF
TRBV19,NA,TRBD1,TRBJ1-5,TGTGCCAGTAGTAGGACAGGGGGAAATCAGCCCCAGCATTTT,CASSRTGGNQPQHF
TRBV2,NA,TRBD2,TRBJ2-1,TGTGCCAGCAGTAGGACTAGCGGGAGGGGTAATGAGCAGTTCTTC,CASSRTSGRGNEQFF
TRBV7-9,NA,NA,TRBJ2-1,TGTGCCAGCAGCCGTACGGACTGGGGAGAGCAGTTCTTC,CASSRTDWGEQFF
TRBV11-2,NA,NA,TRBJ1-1,TGTGCCAGCAGCTTACAGATGAACACTGAAGCTTTCTTT,CASSLQMNTEAFF
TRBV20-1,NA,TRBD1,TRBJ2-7,TGCAGTGGACAGGGGGGTGGCGAGCAGTACTTC,CSGQGGGEQYF
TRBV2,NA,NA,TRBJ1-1,TGTGCCAGCGGAACAGGGCTGAACACTGAAGCTTTCTTT,CASGTGLNTEAFF
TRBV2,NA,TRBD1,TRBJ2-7,TGTGCCAGCAGATCCTCCGGGACAGGGGTCTACGAGCAGTACTTC,CASRSSGTGVYEQYF
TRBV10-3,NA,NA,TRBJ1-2,TGTGCCATCAGTGAGAGGGGGTATGGCTACACCTTC,CAISERGYGYTF